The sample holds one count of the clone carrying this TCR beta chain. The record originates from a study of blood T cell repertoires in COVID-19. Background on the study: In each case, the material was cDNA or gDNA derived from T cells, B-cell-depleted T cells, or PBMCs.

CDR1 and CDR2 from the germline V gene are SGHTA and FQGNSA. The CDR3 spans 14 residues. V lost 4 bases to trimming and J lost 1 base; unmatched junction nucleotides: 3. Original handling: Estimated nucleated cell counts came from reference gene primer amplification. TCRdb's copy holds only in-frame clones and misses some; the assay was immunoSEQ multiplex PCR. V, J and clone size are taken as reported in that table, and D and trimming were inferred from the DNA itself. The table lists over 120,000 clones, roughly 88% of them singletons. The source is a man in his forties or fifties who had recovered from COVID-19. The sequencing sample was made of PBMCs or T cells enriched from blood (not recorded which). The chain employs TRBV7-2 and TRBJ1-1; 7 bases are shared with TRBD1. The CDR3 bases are TGTGCCAGCAGCTCCAACAGGGGGAACACTGAAGCTTTCTTT. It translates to CASSSNRGNTEAFF. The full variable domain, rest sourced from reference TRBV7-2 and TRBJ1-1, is GAGVSQSPSNKVTEKGKDVELRCDPISGHTALYWYRQSLGQGLEFLIYFQGNSAPDKSGLPSDRFSAERTGGSVSTLTIQRTQQEDSAVYLCASSSNRGNTEAFFGQGTRLTVV.